Below, 27 T cell receptor beta chains from the same sample are listed, as sequenced in a study of T cell responses to AZD1222 COVID-19 vaccine. The method was immunoSEQ multiplex PCR; TCRdb's version includes in-frame clones alone and lacks a portion of them. The sample records approximately 110,000 clones, around 83% being singletons. The sequencing here drew on peripheral blood, taken 28 days after the second AZD1222 dose. Source of these receptors: an adult who received the AZD1222 COVID-19 vaccine.

This chain joins TRBV6-5 and TRBJ2-7; no clear D gene. In germline, CDR1 is MNHEY, CDR2 SVGAGI. V was trimmed by 7 bases and J by 1 base, leaving 17 bases between them. This CDR3 contains 15 residues. CDR3 loop: CASIPRQAVSYEQYF. The CDR3 coding sequence is TGTGCCAGCATCCCGAGGCAGGCAGTTTCCTACGAGCAGTACTTC.

The chain combines TRBV4-3 with TRBJ2-1, with D perhaps TRBD1 (6 bases). The CDR3 length is 17 residues. Germline V CDR1 and CDR2: LGHNA, YSLEER. V was pared by 0 bases and J by 3 bases, with 15 bases between. This chain's CDR3 is CASSQEGIQDSYNEQFF. The CDR3 DNA is TGCGCCAGCAGCCAAGAGGGTATCCAGGACAGCTACAATGAGCAGTTCTTC.

V gene TRBV11-2 combines with J gene TRBJ2-5; no firm D call. Trimming stripped 0 bases from V and 7 bases from J, with 12 bases between. The CDR3 sequence is 14 residues long. Germline CDR1 is SGHAT and CDR2 is FQNNGV. The CDR3 sequence is CASSLDTPVVTQYF. The DNA for the CDR3 is TGTGCCAGCAGCTTAGACACCCCTGTGGTGACCCAGTACTTC.

The chain links TRBV4-2 to TRBJ2-2; TRBD1 or TRBD2 may be the D gene (5 bases each). This CDR3 has 15 residues. The V end lost 4 bases, the J end lost 2 bases, and 11 bases lay between the germline ends. Germline CDR1 reads LGHNA; CDR2 reads YNFKEQ. CDR3 sequence (DNA): TGTGCCAGCAGCCCCGGGACCAGAAACACCGGGGAGCTGTTTTTT. It yields the protein CASSPGTRNTGELFF.

This chain joins TRBV19 and TRBJ2-1, with TRBD1 matching 7 bases. Germline V lookup: CDR1 LNHDA, CDR2 SQIVND (reference sequence). The CDR3 is 14 amino acids. With 7 bases clipped from V and 7 bases from J, the junction kept 10 bases outside the gene matches. CDR3 protein: CASKYETTGNEQFF. The CDR3 DNA follows: TGTGCCAGTAAATACGAAACGACAGGGAATGAGCAGTTCTTC.

The rearrangement joins TRBV11-2 to TRBJ1-3; possible D gene TRBD1, 6 bases. V dropped 5 bases and J dropped 0 bases, with 20 bases sitting between them. The CDR3 loop spans 18 amino acids. Germline V gene sequence: CDR1 SGHAT, CDR2 FQNNGV. The CDR3 bases are TGTGCCAGCAGCCCGTCGGGGGGGGGCGGTTACTCTGGAAACACCATATATTTT. Translating gives CASSPSGGGGYSGNTIYF.

The chain is built from TRBV7-9 and TRBJ1-6, with TRBD1 identical over 7 bases. Germline V gene data show CDR1 as SEHNR and CDR2 as FQNEAQ (reference sequence). With 7 bases clipped from V and 6 bases from J, the junction kept 6 bases outside the gene matches. This CDR3 has 14 amino acids. CDR3 in amino acids: CASNPGQANSPLHF. The CDR3, as DNA: TGTGCCAGCAATCCAGGACAGGCTAATTCACCCCTCCACTTT.

V is TRBV4-1 and J is TRBJ1-1; tentative D call: TRBD1 (5 bases). CDR1 is MGHRA and CDR2 is YSYEKL in the germline V gene. The germline V and J ends were trimmed by 1 base and 2 bases, with 14 bases remaining between them. This CDR3 has 16 residues. CDR3 bases: TGCGCCAGCAGCCAAGGCCGGCGGGGCGCTAACACTGAAGCTTTCTTT. As protein: CASSQGRRGANTEAFF.

The chain uses TRBV3-1 (or the pseudogene TRBV3-2) and TRBJ2-7; D not certain. The germline CDR1 and CDR2 sequences are LGHDT and YNNKEL (reference sequence). Trimming left V 3 bases short and J 5 bases short, with 5 bases between. The CDR3 has 11 amino acids. CDR3 loop: CASSQSDEQYF. Here the CDR3 DNA reads TGTGCCAGCAGCCAGAGCGACGAGCAGTACTTC.

The V call is TRBV7-6, the J call TRBJ1-4, with D perhaps TRBD1 (6 bases). Trimming removed 5 bases at V and 4 bases at J, with 14 bases between. The CDR3 has 15 amino acids. Germline loops: CDR1 SGHVS, CDR2 FNYEAQ. Here the CDR3 reads CASSPGAQGNEKLFF. The CDR3 coding sequence is TGTGCCAGCAGCCCCGGGGCACAGGGTAATGAAAAACTGTTTTTT.

The rearrangement joins TRBV6-2 or TRBV6-3 to TRBJ2-7; D unclear. Between the trimmed V and J ends, which lost 0 bases and 2 bases, there was a span of 8 bases. CDR1 is MNHEY and CDR2 is SVGEGT in the germline V gene. The CDR3 sequence is 14 residues long. The CDR3, as DNA: TGTGCCAGCAGTTACTCGATTCTGGCCTACGAGCAGTACTTC. Protein sequence: CASSYSILAYEQYF.

The chain combines TRBV10-3 with TRBJ1-5, with D maybe TRBD1 (6 bases). Germline CDR1 ENHRY, CDR2 SYGVKD. The CDR3 is 13 amino acids. Deletions cut 8 bases from V and 4 bases from J, with 12 bases between. As DNA, the CDR3 is TGTGCCATCGGAGGGGGGCGAAATCAGCCCCAGCATTTT. This translates into CAIGGGRNQPQHF.

The J gene is TRBJ2-1, the V gene TRBV5-1, with 8 positions matching TRBD2. V lost 3 bases and J lost 8; bases outside the gene matches: 7. In germline, CDR1 is SGHRS, CDR2 YFSETQ. This CDR3 is built from 14 residues. The CDR3 sequence: CASSYSGGGYEQFF. The CDR3 coding sequence is TGCGCCAGCAGCTACAGCGGGGGAGGGTATGAGCAGTTCTTC.

The V call is TRBV7-9, the J call TRBJ1-4; possible D gene TRBD1, 5 bases. Germline CDR1 SEHNR, CDR2 FQNEAQ (reference sequence). The CDR3 has 17 amino acids. Trimming cost V 3 bases and J 0 bases, with 14 bases left between them. The CDR3 nucleotides are TGTGCCAGCAGCTTTCTGGGGGAGGGCGCAACTAATGAAAAACTGTTTTTT. Translated, it gives CASSFLGEGATNEKLFF.

V is TRBV27 and J is TRBJ1-2, with TRBD1 matching over 11 bases. The germline V gene has CDR1 MNHEY and CDR2 SMNVEV (reference sequence). With V trimmed by 6 bases and J by 7 bases, 13 bases remained unmatched. This CDR3 has 16 amino acids. CDR3 amino acids: CASREGQGGWWAGYTF. The CDR3 DNA reads as TGTGCCAGCAGGGAGGGACAGGGGGGTTGGTGGGCTGGCTACACCTTC.

The CDR3 spells CASSAPGLSSPLHF. The CDR3 DNA follows: TGTGCCAGCAGTGCCCCGGGACTGAGCTCACCCCTCCACTTT. This chain uses TRBV27 with TRBJ1-6, with a possible D match to TRBD1 (5 bases). Trimming pared 5 bases from V and 10 bases from J, leaving 15 bases between. Per germline, CDR1 MNHEY and CDR2 SMNVEV (reference sequence). The CDR3 consists of 14 residues.

Written as DNA, the CDR3 is TGTGCCAGCAGAGACTTCAAGGAATACGAGCAGTACTTC. Its protein product is CASRDFKEYEQYF. This chain joins TRBV28 and TRBJ2-7; D remains ambiguous. CDR1 and CDR2 (germline): MDHEN, SYDVKM. V was cut by 6 bases and J by 4 bases, with 13 bases left in between. The CDR3 has 13 amino acids.

The rearrangement joins TRBV13 to TRBJ1-6; 8 bases are shared with TRBD1. Germline-derived CDR1 and CDR2 are PRHDT and FYEKMQ (reference sequence). The CDR3 length is 17 residues. The J segment lost 9 bases and the V segment lost 4 bases, leaving 14 bases of the junction unmatched. This chain's CDR3 is CASSSSGWTGNTSPLHF. The CDR3 region has the DNA TGTGCCAGCAGCTCCAGTGGTTGGACAGGGAATACTTCACCCCTCCACTTT. Complete variable domain (other parts from reference TRBV13 and TRBJ1-6): AAGVIQSPRHLIKEKRETATLKCYPIPRHDTVYWYQQGPGQDPQFLISFYEKMQSDKGSIPDRFSAQQFSDYHSELNMSSLELGDSALYFCASSSSGWTGNTSPLHFGNGTRLTVT.

As DNA, the CDR3 is TGCAGCGCCGAGGGTGGGCCGAACACTGAAGCTTTCTTT. Protein: CSAEGGPNTEAFF. The chain is built from TRBV29-1 and TRBJ1-1; D remains unclear. The CDR3 consists of 13 residues. Trimming shortened V by 7 bases and J by 1 base, and 13 bases separated the two germline ends. CDR1 and CDR2 (germline): SQVTM, ANQGSEA.

The chain carries TRBV5-1 and TRBJ1-2, with 7 nucleotides matching TRBD1. J was trimmed by 5 bases and V by 7 bases; bases with no gene match: 17. CDR1 and CDR2 (germline): SGHRS, YFSETQ. The CDR3 contains 16 residues. The CDR3 reads CASSPQGTVTGYGYTF. The CDR3 DNA sequence: TGCGCCAGCTCCCCGCAGGGGACAGTAACCGGGTATGGCTACACCTTC.

Only one count was recorded for this clone. The chain uses TRBV5-1 and TRBJ1-4, with a possible D match to TRBD1 (6 bases). Between the trimmed V and J ends, which lost 2 bases and 2 bases, there was a span of 10 bases. This CDR3 comprises 15 residues. CDR1 and CDR2 from the germline V gene are SGHRS and YFSETQ. The DNA of the CDR3 is TGCGCCAGCAGCTTACAAGGGGGGACTAATGAAAAACTGTTTTTT. This sequence encodes CASSLQGGTNEKLFF.

This chain links TRBV29-1 with TRBJ2-5, with D possibly TRBD1 on 7 matching bases. V was trimmed by 7 bases and J by 1 base, leaving 10 bases between them. The CDR3 spans 12 residues. The germline CDR1 and CDR2 sequences are SQVTM and ANQGSEA. DNA for the CDR3: TGCAGCGGGAGGGACAGCCAAGAGACCCAGTACTTC. Protein product: CSGRDSQETQYF.

This clone was counted only a few times. The V and J genes are TRBV5-1 and TRBJ1-4; possible D gene TRBD1, 5 bases. Germline V gives CDR1 SGHRS, CDR2 YFSETQ. Trimming took off 5 bases at V and 4 bases at J, with 12 bases between the two ends. The CDR3 contains 14 residues. The CDR3 nucleotides read TGCGCCAGCAGGCCGGGAGGGGTTAATGAAAAACTGTTTTTT. Residues: CASRPGGVNEKLFF.

J is TRBJ1-3 and V is TRBV5-1; D might be TRBD1 (6 bases). Germline values: CDR1 SGHRS, CDR2 YFSETQ. CDR3 length equals 16 residues. The ends were cut back, 1 base at V and 0 bases at J, with 11 bases in the middle. The CDR3 nucleotides are TGCGCCAGCAGCTTGAAGGGGGGTGACTCTGGAAACACCATATATTTT. Translation: CASSLKGGDSGNTIYF. Supplemented by reference TRBV5-1 and TRBJ1-3, the full variable domain reads KAGVTQTPRYLIKTRGQQVTLSCSPISGHRSVSWYQQTPGQGLQFLFEYFSETQRNKGNFPGRFSGRQFSNSRSEMNVSTLELGDSALYLCASSLKGGDSGNTIYFGEGSWLTVV.

This rearrangement joins TRBV27 to TRBJ1-1; D remains ambiguous. V was clipped by 4 bases and J by 4 bases, with 10 bases between them. The CDR3 contains 13 residues. Germline V lookup: CDR1 MNHEY, CDR2 SMNVEV (reference sequence). Here the CDR3 DNA reads TGTGCCAGCAGTTCGGCGATGGTCACTGAAGCTTTCTTT. Translated, it gives CASSSAMVTEAFF.

The chain uses TRBV28 and TRBJ2-1; 10 bases are shared with TRBD1. The germline gives CDR1 MDHEN, CDR2 SYDVKM. With 4 bases clipped from V and 6 bases from J, the junction kept 12 bases outside the gene matches. The CDR3 runs to 17 residues. The CDR3 bases are TGTGCCAGCAGTTCACCGGGACAGGGGAGAGGGGCCAATGAGCAGTTCTTC. This encodes CASSSPGQGRGANEQFF.

This clone was found once. The V and J genes are TRBV4-2 and TRBJ2-7; 7 nucleotides match TRBD2. J gave up 4 bases and V 4 bases, and 13 bases lay outside the gene matches. The germline CDR1 and CDR2 sequences are LGHNA and YNFKEQ. The CDR3 is made up of 16 amino acids. The CDR3 DNA reads TGTGCCAGCAGCCCAACGGCCAGCGGGGACCAATACGAGCAGTACTTC. Its protein is CASSPTASGDQYEQYF.